This TCR beta chain was obtained from a study of beta chain features in type 1 diabetes. The study reverse transcribed the entire isolated RNA, so it sequenced expressed TCRB transcripts. The protocol was immunoSEQ multiplex PCR, while the TCRdb copy is restricted to in-frame clones and leaves out a portion. The sample contains 400,000 or so clones, about 12% of which appear only once. Comments on this clone: Its antigen is undetermined.

Study-wide findings and caveats: Healthy donors had naive, central memory and Treg TCRB repertoires that appeared less similar than those seen among patients. For patients and controls alike, PCR might favor shorter templates to the same degree. Moderate yet significant TCRB CDR3 shortening was seen in Type 1 diabetes patients in all four CD4+ subsets.

This CDR3 contains 13 residues. From germline, CDR1 is SGDLS and CDR2 YYNGEE. V shed 0 bases and J shed 0 bases, with 3 bases lying between them. The J gene is TRBJ1-1, the V gene TRBV9, with D unclear. The sequence was collected from a woman aged 18-29 years with type 1 diabetes. Sequencing input: naive CD4+ T cells from blood. The CDR3 DNA sequence: TGTGCCAGCAGCGTAGCCATGAACACTGAAGCTTTCTTT. Protein sequence: CASSVAMNTEAFF.